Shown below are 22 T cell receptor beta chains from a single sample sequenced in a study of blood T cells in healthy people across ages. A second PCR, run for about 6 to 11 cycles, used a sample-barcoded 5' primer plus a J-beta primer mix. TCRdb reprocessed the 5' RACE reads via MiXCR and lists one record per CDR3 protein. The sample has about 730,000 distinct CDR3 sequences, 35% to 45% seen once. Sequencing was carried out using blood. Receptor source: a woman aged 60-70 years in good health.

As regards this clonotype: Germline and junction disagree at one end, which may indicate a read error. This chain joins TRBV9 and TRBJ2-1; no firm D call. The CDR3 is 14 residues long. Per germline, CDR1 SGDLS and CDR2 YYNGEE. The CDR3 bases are TGTGCCAGCAGCGTAGAGCCTAATGACAATGAGCTGTTCTTC. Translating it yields CASSVEPNDNELFF. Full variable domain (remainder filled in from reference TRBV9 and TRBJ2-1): DSGVTQTPKHLITATGQRVTLRCSPRSGDLSVYWYQQSLDQGLQFLIQYYNGEERAKGNILERFSAQQFPDLHSELNLSSLELGDSALYFCASSVEPNDNELFFGPGTRLTVL.

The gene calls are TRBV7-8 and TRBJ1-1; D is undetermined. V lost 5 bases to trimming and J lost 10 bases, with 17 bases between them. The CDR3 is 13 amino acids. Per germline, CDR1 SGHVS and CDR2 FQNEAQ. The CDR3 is CASSVELGNGAFF. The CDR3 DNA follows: TGTGCCAGCAGCGTAGAATTAGGGAATGGAGCTTTCTTT.

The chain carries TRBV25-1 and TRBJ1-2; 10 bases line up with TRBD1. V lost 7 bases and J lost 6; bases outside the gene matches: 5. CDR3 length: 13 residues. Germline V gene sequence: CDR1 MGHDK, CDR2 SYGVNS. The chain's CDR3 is CASTKTGGHGYTF. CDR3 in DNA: TGTGCCAGCACCAAGACAGGGGGCCATGGCTACACCTTC.

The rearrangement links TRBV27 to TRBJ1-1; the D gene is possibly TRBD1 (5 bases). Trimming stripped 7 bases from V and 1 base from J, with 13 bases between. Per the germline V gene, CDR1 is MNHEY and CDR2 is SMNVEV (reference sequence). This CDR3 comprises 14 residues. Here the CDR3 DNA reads TGTGCCAGCAAACGTGAGGGGCCGAACACTGAAGCTTTCTTT. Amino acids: CASKREGPNTEAFF.

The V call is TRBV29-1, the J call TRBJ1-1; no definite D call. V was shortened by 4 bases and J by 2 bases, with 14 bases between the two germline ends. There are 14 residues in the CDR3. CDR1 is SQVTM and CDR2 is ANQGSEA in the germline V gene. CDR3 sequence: CSVVLQTRNTEAFF. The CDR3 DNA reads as TGCAGCGTTGTATTACAGACTCGTAACACTGAAGCTTTCTTT.

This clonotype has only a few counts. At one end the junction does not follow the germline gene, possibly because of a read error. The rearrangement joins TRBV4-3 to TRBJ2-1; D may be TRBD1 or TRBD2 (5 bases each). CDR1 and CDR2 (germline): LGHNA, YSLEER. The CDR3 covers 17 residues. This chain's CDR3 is CASGQPLGDPSYNEQFF. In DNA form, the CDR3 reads TGCGCCAGCGGCCAACCCCTCGGGGACCCCTCCTACAATGAGCAGTTCTTC.

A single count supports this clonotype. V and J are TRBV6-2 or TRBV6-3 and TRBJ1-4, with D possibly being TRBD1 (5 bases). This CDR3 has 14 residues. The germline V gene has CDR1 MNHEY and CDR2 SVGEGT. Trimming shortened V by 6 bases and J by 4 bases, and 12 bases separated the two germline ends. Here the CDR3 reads CASSLGPYNEKLFF. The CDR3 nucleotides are TGTGCCAGCAGCCTGGGACCGTATAATGAAAAACTGTTTTTT.

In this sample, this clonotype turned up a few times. CDR3 in amino acids: CASRRGTVDSGANVLTF. CDR3 bases: TGTGCCAGCAGGAGAGGGACAGTCGACTCTGGGGCCAACGTCCTGACTTTC. The chain couples TRBV6-1 to TRBJ2-6; 7 bases match TRBD1. The CDR3 sequence is 17 residues long. In germline, CDR1 is MNHNS, CDR2 SASEGT. The J segment lost 0 bases and the V segment lost 6 bases, leaving 8 bases of the junction unmatched.

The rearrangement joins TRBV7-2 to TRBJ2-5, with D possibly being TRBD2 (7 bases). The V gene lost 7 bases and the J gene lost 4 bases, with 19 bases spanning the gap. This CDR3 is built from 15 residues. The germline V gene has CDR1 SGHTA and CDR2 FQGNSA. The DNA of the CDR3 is TGTGCCAGCACCCAGGGGATGGGGAGGGGAGAGACCCAGTACTTC. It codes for CASTQGMGRGETQYF.

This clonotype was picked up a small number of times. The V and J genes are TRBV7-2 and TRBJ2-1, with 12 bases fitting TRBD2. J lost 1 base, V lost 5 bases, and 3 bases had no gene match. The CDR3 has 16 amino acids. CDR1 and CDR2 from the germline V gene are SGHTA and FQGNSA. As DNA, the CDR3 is TGTGCCAGCAGCCTCACTAGCGGGGGGTCCTACAATGAGCAGTTCTTC. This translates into CASSLTSGGSYNEQFF.

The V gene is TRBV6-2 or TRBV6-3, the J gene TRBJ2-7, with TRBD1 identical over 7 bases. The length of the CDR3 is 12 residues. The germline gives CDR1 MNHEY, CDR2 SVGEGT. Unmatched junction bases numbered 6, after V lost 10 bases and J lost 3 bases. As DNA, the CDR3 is TGTGCCACTACGGACAGGCGCTACGAGCAGTACTTC. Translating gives CATTDRRYEQYF.

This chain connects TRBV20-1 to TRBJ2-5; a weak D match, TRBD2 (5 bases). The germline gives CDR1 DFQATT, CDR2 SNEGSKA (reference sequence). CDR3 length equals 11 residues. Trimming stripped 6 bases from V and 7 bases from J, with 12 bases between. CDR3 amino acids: CSARDGVTQYF. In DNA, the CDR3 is TGCAGTGCGAGGGATGGTGTGACCCAGTACTTC.

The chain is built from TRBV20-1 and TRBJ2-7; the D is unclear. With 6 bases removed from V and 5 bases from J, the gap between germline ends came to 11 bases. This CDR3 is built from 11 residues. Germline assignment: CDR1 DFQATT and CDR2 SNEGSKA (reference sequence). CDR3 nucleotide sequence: TGCAGTGCCAAGGTCGTAAACGAGCAGTACTTC. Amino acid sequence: CSAKVVNEQYF.

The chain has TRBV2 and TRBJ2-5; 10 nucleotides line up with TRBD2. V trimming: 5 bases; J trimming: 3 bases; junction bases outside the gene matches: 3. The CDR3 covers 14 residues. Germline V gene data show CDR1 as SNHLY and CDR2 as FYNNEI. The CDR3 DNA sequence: TGTGCCAGCAGTCGGACTAGCGGAAAAGAGACCCAGTACTTC. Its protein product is CASSRTSGKETQYF. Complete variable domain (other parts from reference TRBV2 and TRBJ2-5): EPEVTQTPSHQVTQMGQEVILRCVPISNHLYFYWYRQILGQKVEFLVSFYNNEISEKSEIFDDQFSVERPDGSNFTLKIRSTKLEDSAMYFCASSRTSGKETQYFGPGTRLLVL.

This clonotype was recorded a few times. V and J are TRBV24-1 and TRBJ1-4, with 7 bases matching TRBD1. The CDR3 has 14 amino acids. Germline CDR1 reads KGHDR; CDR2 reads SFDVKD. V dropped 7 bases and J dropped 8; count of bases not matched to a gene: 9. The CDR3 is CATSSGTVGEKLFF. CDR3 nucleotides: TGTGCCACCAGCTCCGGGACAGTCGGCGAAAAACTGTTTTTT.

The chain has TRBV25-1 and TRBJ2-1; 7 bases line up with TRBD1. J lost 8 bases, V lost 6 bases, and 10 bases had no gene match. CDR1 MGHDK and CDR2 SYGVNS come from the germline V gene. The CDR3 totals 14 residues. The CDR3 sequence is CASRGAGGKDEQFF. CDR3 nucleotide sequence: TGTGCCAGCAGGGGGGCAGGGGGTAAGGATGAGCAGTTCTTC.

The CDR3 region is CASSLAGRIQETQYF. DNA for the CDR3: TGTGCCAGCAGTTTAGCGGGGAGGATTCAAGAGACCCAGTACTTC. This chain uses TRBV28 with TRBJ2-5; weak D call: TRBD2 (6 bases). The V gene's germline CDR1 is MDHEN and CDR2 SYDVKM. With 2 bases removed from V and 2 bases from J, the gap between germline ends came to 12 bases. The CDR3 loop spans 15 amino acids.

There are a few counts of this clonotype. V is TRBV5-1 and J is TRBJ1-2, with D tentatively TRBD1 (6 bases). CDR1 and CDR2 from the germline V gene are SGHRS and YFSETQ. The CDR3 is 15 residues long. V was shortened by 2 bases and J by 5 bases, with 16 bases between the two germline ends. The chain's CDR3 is CASSFTGTQGYGYTF. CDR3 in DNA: TGCGCCAGCAGCTTTACCGGGACACAAGGTTATGGCTACACCTTC. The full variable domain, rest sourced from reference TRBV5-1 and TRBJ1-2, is KAGVTQTPRYLIKTRGQQVTLSCSPISGHRSVSWYQQTPGQGLQFLFEYFSETQRNKGNFPGRFSGRQFSNSRSEMNVSTLELGDSALYLCASSFTGTQGYGYTFGSGTRLTVV.

The CDR3 nucleotides are TGCAGTGCTAGAGATATCACGTCCTCTAGCACAGATACGCAGTATTTT. Translation gives CSARDITSSSTDTQYF. The chain has TRBV20-1 and TRBJ2-3, with D hard to call. Germline-derived CDR1 and CDR2 are DFQATT and SNEGSKA (reference sequence). The CDR3 totals 16 residues. Trimming took off 0 bases at V and 0 bases at J, with 13 bases between the two ends.

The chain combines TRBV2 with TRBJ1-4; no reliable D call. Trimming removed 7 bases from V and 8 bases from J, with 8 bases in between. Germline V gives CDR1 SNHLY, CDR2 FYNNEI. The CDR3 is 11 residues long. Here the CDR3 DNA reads TGTGCCAGCACCGAAGAAGAAAAACTGTTTTTT. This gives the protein CASTEEEKLFF. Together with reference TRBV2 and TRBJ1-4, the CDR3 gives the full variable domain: EPEVTQTPSHQVTQMGQEVILRCVPISNHLYFYWYRQILGQKVEFLVSFYNNEISEKSEIFDDQFSVERPDGSNFTLKIRSTKLEDSAMYFCASTEEEKLFFGSGTQLSVL.

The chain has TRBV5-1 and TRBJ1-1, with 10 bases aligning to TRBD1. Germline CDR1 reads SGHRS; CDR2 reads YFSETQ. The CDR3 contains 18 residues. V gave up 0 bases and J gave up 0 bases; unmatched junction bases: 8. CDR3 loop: CASSLGAGQGFLNTEAFF. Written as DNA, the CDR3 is TGCGCCAGCAGCTTGGGAGCGGGACAGGGGTTCCTGAACACTGAAGCTTTCTTT.

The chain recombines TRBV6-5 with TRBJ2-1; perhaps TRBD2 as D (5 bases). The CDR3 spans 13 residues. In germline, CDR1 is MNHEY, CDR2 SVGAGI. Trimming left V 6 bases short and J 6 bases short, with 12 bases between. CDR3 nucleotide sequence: TGTGCCAGCAGCCGAGGGTTCCGCAATGAGCAGTTCTTC. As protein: CASSRGFRNEQFF.